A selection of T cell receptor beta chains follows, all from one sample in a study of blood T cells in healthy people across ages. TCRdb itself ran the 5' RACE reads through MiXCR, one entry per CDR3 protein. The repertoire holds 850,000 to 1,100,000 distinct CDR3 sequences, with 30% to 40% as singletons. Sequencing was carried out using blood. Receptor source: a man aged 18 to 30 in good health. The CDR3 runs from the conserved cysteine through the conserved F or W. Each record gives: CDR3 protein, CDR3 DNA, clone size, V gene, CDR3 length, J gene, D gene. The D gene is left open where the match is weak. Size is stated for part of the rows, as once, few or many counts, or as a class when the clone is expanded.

CASSLSSTQYF TGTGCCAGCAGCTTGAGTAGTACGCAGTATTTT few TRBV5-6 11 TRBJ2-3 NA
CASSLRPYEQYF TGTGCCAGCAGTTTAAGACCGTACGAGCAGTACTTC NA TRBV28 12 TRBJ2-7 NA
CSARETSGGTDTQYF TGCAGTGCTAGAGAAACTAGCGGGGGCACAGATACGCAGTATTTT NA TRBV20-1 15 TRBJ2-3 TRBD2
CASSHGQDFSEAFF TGTGCCAGCAGCCACGGACAGGATTTCTCTGAAGCTTTCTTT NA TRBV4-2 14 TRBJ1-1 TRBD1
CSARDLGASGGSTDTQYF TGCAGTGCTAGAGATCTCGGGGCTAGCGGGGGCTCAACGGATACGCAGTATTTT NA TRBV20-1 18 TRBJ2-3 TRBD2
CASSYSSKSNQPQHF TGTGCCAGCAGTTATTCCAGTAAGAGCAATCAGCCCCAGCATTTT NA TRBV6-2/TRBV6-3 15 TRBJ1-5 NA
CASRASGGPLYQETQYF TGTGCCAGCAGGGCTAGCGGGGGGCCATTGTACCAAGAGACCCAGTACTTC NA TRBV6-4 17 TRBJ2-5 TRBD2
CSATPGASNQPQHF TGCAGTGCTACCCCTGGGGCTAGCAATCAGCCCCAGCATTTT NA TRBV20-1 14 TRBJ1-5 NA
CASSLSGGYGDTQYF TGTGCCAGCAGCCTGAGCGGGGGGTACGGAGATACGCAGTATTTT NA TRBV11-2 15 TRBJ2-3 TRBD2
CASSLGGAGLNQPQHF TGTGCCAGCAGTTTGGGGGGGGCAGGCCTCAATCAGCCCCAGCATTTT few TRBV27 16 TRBJ1-5 NA
CASSNSGTGFDNEAFF TGCGCCAGCAGCAATTCCGGGACAGGGTTTGATAATGAAGCTTTCTTT once TRBV5-1 16 TRBJ1-1 TRBD1
CSARGRLGSETQYF TGCAGTGCTAGAGGCCGACTAGGCTCGGAGACCCAGTACTTC NA TRBV20-1 14 TRBJ2-5 NA
CASSLAGATGEMFF TGTGCCAGCAGCTTAGCGGGGGCGACCGGGGAGATGTTTTTT NA TRBV7-6 14 TRBJ2-2 NA
CASSPTGQGGYTF TGTGCCAGCAGCCCGACCGGACAGGGAGGCTACACCTTC NA TRBV6-2/TRBV6-3 13 TRBJ1-2 TRBD1
CASSLGQGRVGANQPQHF TGTGCCAGCAGTCTAGGACAGGGCCGGGTAGGGGCCAATCAGCCCCAGCATTTT NA TRBV28 18 TRBJ1-5 TRBD1
CASRDRGQADTQYF TGTGCCAGCAGGGACAGGGGGCAAGCAGATACGCAGTATTTT NA TRBV6-1 14 TRBJ2-3 TRBD1
CASSQDGASASYEQYF TGCGCCAGCAGCCAAGATGGGGCCAGCGCTTCCTACGAGCAGTACTTC NA TRBV4-1 16 TRBJ2-7 NA
CASSYALRIQETQYF TGTGCCAGCAGTTACGCGTTGAGGATCCAAGAGACCCAGTACTTC once TRBV6-5 15 TRBJ2-5 NA
CASSIGQGNRMNTEAFF TGTGCCAGTAGTATCGGGCAGGGAAACAGAATGAACACTGAAGCTTTCTTT NA TRBV19 17 TRBJ1-1 NA
CASSTGQGVSGNTIYF TGTGCCAGCAGCACGGGACAGGGGGTCTCTGGAAACACCATATATTTT NA TRBV7-2 16 TRBJ1-3 TRBD1
CSVDSGQGVGGYTF TGCAGCGTTGACTCGGGACAGGGTGTGGGCGGCTACACCTTC NA TRBV29-1 14 TRBJ1-2 TRBD1
CSVDSGAWAEAFF TGCAGCGTTGACTCAGGGGCATGGGCTGAAGCTTTCTTT NA TRBV29-1 13 TRBJ1-1 NA
CASSGGGPITDLQYF TGCGCCAGCAGCGGCGGGGGCCCGATCACGGACTTGCAGTATTTT NA TRBV5-1 15 TRBJ2-3 NA
CASSENGRQETQYF TGTGCCAGCAGTGAAAACGGCCGCCAAGAGACCCAGTACTTC few TRBV25-1 14 TRBJ2-5 NA
CASSPGRQRYEQYF TGTGCCAGCAGTCCGGGACGGCAAAGGTACGAGCAGTACTTC few TRBV2 14 TRBJ2-7 NA
CSASSREGSPLHF TGCAGTGCTAGTTCCAGGGAAGGTTCACCCCTCCACTTT NA TRBV20-1 13 TRBJ1-6 NA
CASSARPIYEQYF TGCGCCAGCAGCGCCAGACCCATCTACGAGCAGTACTTC NA TRBV5-1 13 TRBJ2-7 NA
CASSQGYGGYTF TGCGCCAGCAGCCAAGGGTACGGGGGCTACACCTTC few TRBV5-1 12 TRBJ1-2 NA
CASRLTGIMRGYTF TGCGCCAGCAGATTAACAGGGATTATGCGTGGCTACACCTTC NA TRBV5-1 14 TRBJ1-2 NA
CASSLGRGRETQYF TGTGCCAGCAGCTTAGGGCGGGGAAGAGAGACCCAGTACTTC few TRBV11-3 14 TRBJ2-5 NA
CASSTDRGDLLYNEQFF TGTGCCAGCAGCACCGACAGGGGCGACTTATTATACAATGAGCAGTTCTTC NA TRBV5-4 17 TRBJ2-1 TRBD1
CASSPTGTGGVVIYF TGTGCCAGCAGCCCAACCGGGACAGGGGGTGTTGTCATATATTTT NA TRBV7-2 15 TRBJ1-3 TRBD1
CASSFLVGRGRTDTQYF TGCGCCAGCAGCTTCCTCGTCGGGCGGGGGCGCACAGATACGCAGTATTTT NA TRBV5-1 17 TRBJ2-3 NA
CASSLRVPDTQYF TGTGCCAGCAGCTTACGGGTCCCAGATACGCAGTATTTT NA TRBV5-6 13 TRBJ2-3 NA
CSCKGPYEQYF TGCAGTTGTAAGGGCCCATACGAGCAGTACTTC few TRBV20-1 11 TRBJ2-7 NA
CASSLKKQGYEQYF TGCGCCAGCAGCCTCAAAAAACAGGGCTATGAGCAGTACTTC few TRBV4-3 14 TRBJ2-5 NA
CASSPGRENTIYF TGTGCCAGCAGTCCCGGCAGAGAAAACACCATATATTTT NA TRBV7-2 13 TRBJ1-3 NA
CASSRGQQSSYNEQFF TGTGCCAGCTCGCGGGGACAACAGAGCTCCTACAATGAGCAGTTCTTC NA TRBV18 16 TRBJ2-1 NA
CASSYSWTGEDRYEQYF TGTGCCAGCAGTTACTCGTGGACAGGGGAGGACCGTTACGAGCAGTACTTC NA TRBV6-6 17 TRBJ2-7 TRBD1
CASSLKGGGYTF TGTGCCAGCAGTTTAAAAGGGGGCGGCTACACCTTC NA TRBV12-3/TRBV12-4 12 TRBJ1-2 TRBD1
CASSEIPGQQNTEAFF TGTGCCAGCAGCGAAATCCCGGGACAGCAGAACACTGAAGCTTTCTTT NA TRBV7-9 16 TRBJ1-1 TRBD1
CASSVWTRGTDTQYF TGTGCCAGCAGTGTCTGGACCCGGGGCACAGATACGCAGTATTTT NA TRBV2 15 TRBJ2-3 NA
CASSSTRTGELFF TGTGCCAGCAGCTCGACAAGAACCGGGGAGCTGTTTTTT NA TRBV6-2/TRBV6-3 13 TRBJ2-2 NA
CASSLSEDRGYEQYF TGTGCCAGCAGTTTATCCGAGGACAGGGGCTACGAGCAGTACTTC NA TRBV27 15 TRBJ2-7 TRBD1
CASSSEGQLHNEQFF TGTGCCAGCAGCTCCGAGGGACAGTTACACAATGAGCAGTTCTTC few TRBV7-2 15 TRBJ2-1 TRBD1
CSAVRGGNTEAFF TGCAGTGCCGTAAGGGGGGGGAACACTGAAGCTTTCTTT NA TRBV20-1 13 TRBJ1-1 NA
CASSPDQASQPQHF TGTGCCAGCAGCCCGGACCAGGCTTCTCAGCCCCAGCATTTT NA TRBV3-1 14 TRBJ1-5 NA
CASSYMDTQYF TGTGCCAGCAGCTACATGGATACGCAGTATTTT NA TRBV12-3/TRBV12-4 11 TRBJ2-3 NA
CASSGNLPLHF TGTGCCAGCAGTGGGAATTTACCCCTCCACTTT NA TRBV7-9 11 TRBJ1-6 NA
CSARGKGYEQFF TGCAGTGCACGCGGGAAAGGCTATGAGCAGTTCTTC NA TRBV20-1 12 TRBJ2-1 NA
CASSPRLGPYEQYF TGTGCCAGCAGCCCAAGACTAGGCCCCTACGAGCAGTACTTC few TRBV7-2 14 TRBJ2-7 NA